The 13 T cell receptor beta chains presented below share a single source sample, sequenced in a study of shared clonotypes between healthy human individuals. Terminally differentiated effector memory CD45RA+ cells were left out of the naive CD8 fraction, which was CD45RO-negative and positively selected for CCR7. Sequencing used immunoSEQ multiplex PCR; TCRdb keeps in-frame clones, though not all of them. Seen here are about 1.9 million clones, around 93% observed once, and the top ten hold around 1.7%. What was sequenced was naive CD8+ T cells from PBMCs. The receptors were sampled from a young man in good health. Some clones in this sample may be carry-over from other donors' samples.

This chain connects TRBV4-1 to TRBJ2-2; D unclear. CDR1 is MGHRA and CDR2 is YSYEKL in the germline V gene. The CDR3 sequence is 16 residues long. Trimming pared 1 base from V and 7 bases from J, leaving 16 bases between. The CDR3 loop reads CASSQAQALFGGELFF. For the CDR3, the DNA is TGCGCCAGCAGCCAAGCGCAGGCGTTGTTCGGCGGGGAGCTGTTTTTT.

V and J are TRBV30 and TRBJ2-3; D uncertain. V lost 0 bases, J lost 2 bases, and 12 bases lay in between. Germline V gene sequence: CDR1 GTSNPN, CDR2 SVGIG (reference sequence). The CDR3 is made up of 15 amino acids. The CDR3 nucleotides are TGTGCCTGGAGTGTATCGTCAGTCTCCACAGATACGCAGTATTTT. This encodes CAWSVSSVSTDTQYF.

The V and J genes are TRBV7-4 and TRBJ1-2; D unresolved. The CDR3 is 15 amino acids. Trimming took off 2 bases at V and 3 bases at J, with 13 bases between the two ends. Germline V CDR1 and CDR2: SGHVT, SQSDAQ. CDR3 protein: CASSLRIGPHYGYTF. Here the CDR3 DNA reads TGTGCCAGCAGCTTACGGATCGGGCCTCACTATGGCTACACCTTC.

In this sample, this clone turned up once. V and J are TRBV28 and TRBJ1-1; 7 bases match TRBD1. Per the germline V gene, CDR1 is MDHEN and CDR2 is SYDVKM. Unmatched junction bases numbered 13, after V lost 5 bases and J lost 4 bases. The CDR3 has 16 amino acids. CDR3 amino acids: CASSPREGRGVTEAFF. CDR3 in DNA: TGTGCCAGCAGTCCCCGGGAGGGCAGGGGGGTCACTGAAGCTTTCTTT.

This clone is a singleton in its sample. This chain joins TRBV7-9 and TRBJ1-2; D perhaps matches TRBD1 (6 bases). Germline CDR1 reads SEHNR; CDR2 reads FQNEAQ (reference sequence). Trimming stripped 4 bases from V and 6 bases from J, with 12 bases between. This CDR3 has 13 residues. DNA for the CDR3: TGTGCCAGCAGCTCAACAGGGTGGAATGGCTACACCTTC. Amino acid sequence: CASSSTGWNGYTF.

The chain carries TRBV28 and TRBJ2-5; no reliable D call. The DNA end is more similar to TRBJ2-7, so the J call may be wrong. Germline V gene data show CDR1 as MDHEN and CDR2 as SYDVKM. The CDR3 is made up of 14 amino acids. The CDR3 reads CASRPAGPFYEQYF. In nucleotides, the CDR3 is TGTGCCAGCAGGCCGGCCGGGCCTTTTTACGAGCAGTACTTC.

This chain links TRBV2 with TRBJ2-7, with D possibly being TRBD2 (5 bases). Germline CDR1 and CDR2: SNHLY and FYNNEI. The CDR3 is made up of 15 amino acids. Trimming stripped 4 bases from V and 6 bases from J, with 19 bases between. In DNA, the CDR3 is TGTGCCAGCAGTGTGGGGAGTCTTCCAGGACGCGAGCAGTACTTC. It yields the protein CASSVGSLPGREQYF. Based on the CDR3 plus reference TRBV2 and TRBJ2-7, the full variable domain is EPEVTQTPSHQVTQMGQEVILRCVPISNHLYFYWYRQILGQKVEFLVSFYNNEISEKSEIFDDQFSVERPDGSNFTLKIRSTKLEDSAMYFCASSVGSLPGREQYFGPGTRLTVT.

The chain is built from TRBV7-9 and TRBJ2-3; 13 bases agree with TRBD2. Germline CDR1 is SEHNR and CDR2 is FQNEAQ (reference sequence). V trimming: 4 bases; J trimming: 7 bases; junction bases outside the gene matches: 8. There are 16 residues in the CDR3. The CDR3 reads CASSSSTSGRAHTQYF. The CDR3 region has the DNA TGTGCCAGCAGCTCATCAACTAGCGGGAGGGCCCATACGCAGTATTTT.

V usage is TRBV7-9 and J usage is TRBJ1-4; D is perhaps TRBD1 (5 bases). Germline V CDR1 and CDR2: SEHNR, FQNEAQ (reference sequence). Trimming cost V 5 bases and J 2 bases, with 24 bases left between them. There are 19 residues in the CDR3. The CDR3 region has the DNA TGTGCCAGCAGCCTTCGATGGGGTGAGGGCCGGGGCACTAATGAAAAACTGTTTTTT. Translated, it gives CASSLRWGEGRGTNEKLFF.

The genes are TRBV6-1 and TRBJ2-2, with D perhaps TRBD1 (5 bases). Trimming took off 3 bases at V and 1 base at J, with 9 bases between the two ends. Looked up from germline, CDR1 is MNHNS and CDR2 is SASEGT. The CDR3 totals 15 residues. CDR3 amino acids: CASSEGQGNTGELFF. The CDR3 DNA is TGTGCCAGCAGTGAGGGTCAGGGGAACACCGGGGAGCTGTTTTTT.

This clone was counted a single time. The V gene is TRBV4-1, the J gene TRBJ2-7; TRBD1 matches 7 bases. CDR3 length: 17 amino acids. J was trimmed by 2 bases and V by 1 base; bases with no gene match: 11. Germline V CDR1 and CDR2: MGHRA, YSYEKL. CDR3 loop: CASSQAFRQGDAYEQYF. CDR3 DNA sequence: TGCGCCAGCAGCCAAGCGTTCAGACAGGGCGACGCCTACGAGCAGTACTTC.

This chain links TRBV11-2 with TRBJ2-1; 8 bases fit TRBD2. This CDR3 region has 18 residues. With V trimmed by 1 base and J by 4 bases, 12 bases remained unmatched. CDR1 is SGHAT and CDR2 is FQNNGV in the germline V gene. The CDR3 protein is CASSLVSGERERYNEQFF. The CDR3 DNA sequence: TGTGCCAGCAGCTTAGTAAGTGGCGAGCGGGAGAGATACAATGAGCAGTTCTTC.

The J gene is TRBJ2-1, the V gene TRBV5-6, with a possible D match to TRBD1 (6 bases). Germline CDR1 and CDR2: SGHDT and YYEEEE. The CDR3 has 13 amino acids. V was shortened by 0 bases and J by 6 bases, with 7 bases between the two germline ends. The CDR3 bases are TGTGCCAGCAGCTTGGACAGGGTCAATGAGCAGTTCTTC. It codes for CASSLDRVNEQFF.